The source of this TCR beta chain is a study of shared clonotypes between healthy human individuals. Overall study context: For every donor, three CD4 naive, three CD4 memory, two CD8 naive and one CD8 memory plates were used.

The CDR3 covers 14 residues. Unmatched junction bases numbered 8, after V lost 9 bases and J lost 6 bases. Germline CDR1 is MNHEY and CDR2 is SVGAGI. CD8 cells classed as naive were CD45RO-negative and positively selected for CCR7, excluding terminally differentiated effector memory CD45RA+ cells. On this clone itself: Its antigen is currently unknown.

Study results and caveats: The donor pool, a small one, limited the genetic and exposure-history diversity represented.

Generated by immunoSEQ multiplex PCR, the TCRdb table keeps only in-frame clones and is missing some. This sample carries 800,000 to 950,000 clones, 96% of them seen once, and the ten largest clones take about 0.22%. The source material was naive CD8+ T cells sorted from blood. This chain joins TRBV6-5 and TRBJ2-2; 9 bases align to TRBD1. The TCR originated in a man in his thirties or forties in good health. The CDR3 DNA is TGTGCCAGACGTCGACAGGGGGTGTCCGGGGAGCTGTTTTTT. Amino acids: CARRRQGVSGELFF.